Listed below are T cell receptor beta chains from one sample, sequenced in a study of regulatory and conventional T cells in RAG deficiency. Some clones are missing from TCRdb's copy, which holds only in-frame ones; the method was immunoSEQ multiplex PCR. The data show around 29,000 clones, about 93% seen once. This sample was shared with a second study, whose subject was regulatory T cells.

Sequences were obtained from Tregs sorted from blood. All receptors derive from a human donor in good health. CDR3s include the opening cysteine and the closing phenylalanine or tryptophan. Fields, in order: CDR3 protein, CDR3 DNA, J gene, V gene, D gene, clone size. A D gene is named only where the DNA matches it firmly. Size is omitted from some rows. Given values are once, few, many or a class for expanded clones.

CDR3 protein: CSVSKVYYGYTF; CDR3 DNA: TGCAGCGTTTCGAAGGTTTATTATGGCTACACCTTC; J gene: TRBJ1-2; V gene: TRBV29-1; D gene: -; clone size: -
CDR3 protein: CASSLKGRRQFF; CDR3 DNA: TGTGCCAGCAGCTTAAAGGGCCGGCGGCAGTTCTTC; J gene: TRBJ2-1; V gene: TRBV7-8; D gene: -; clone size: -
CDR3 protein: CASRLQANTEAFF; CDR3 DNA: TGTGCCAGCAGGTTGCAGGCGAACACTGAAGCTTTCTTT; J gene: TRBJ1-1; V gene: TRBV5-5; D gene: -; clone size: few
CDR3 protein: CAISYGRMNTEAFF; CDR3 DNA: TGTGCCATCAGTTACGGGCGGATGAACACTGAAGCTTTCTTT; J gene: TRBJ1-1; V gene: TRBV10-3; D gene: -; clone size: -
CDR3 protein: CAIGEQVGNEKLFF; CDR3 DNA: TGTGCCATCGGCGAGCAGGTCGGAAATGAAAAACTGTTTTTT; J gene: TRBJ1-4; V gene: TRBV10-3; D gene: -; clone size: -
CDR3 protein: CASSLIVLATTGELFF; CDR3 DNA: TGCGCCAGCAGCTTGATTGTGCTAGCAACCACCGGGGAGCTGTTTTTT; J gene: TRBJ2-2; V gene: TRBV5-1; D gene: -; clone size: few
CDR3 protein: CASSSRTGKGNTEAFF; CDR3 DNA: TGCGCCAGCAGCTCGCGGACAGGGAAGGGGAACACTGAAGCTTTCTTT; J gene: TRBJ1-1; V gene: TRBV5-1; D gene: TRBD1; clone size: -
CDR3 protein: CATKEGARGYTF; CDR3 DNA: TGTGCCACCAAAGAGGGGGCGCGCGGCTACACCTTC; J gene: TRBJ1-2; V gene: TRBV19; D gene: TRBD1; clone size: -
CDR3 protein: CASSPGQVNTEAFF; CDR3 DNA: TGTGCCAGCTCACCAGGGCAGGTAAACACTGAAGCTTTCTTT; J gene: TRBJ1-1; V gene: TRBV18; D gene: -; clone size: -
CDR3 protein: CASSSRGTASSGANVLTF; CDR3 DNA: TGCGCCAGCAGCTCGAGGGGGACAGCTAGCTCTGGGGCCAACGTCCTGACTTTC; J gene: TRBJ2-6; V gene: TRBV5-1; D gene: TRBD1; clone size: -
CDR3 protein: CASSLAGQRYEAFF; CDR3 DNA: TGTGCCAGCAGCTTAGCGGGACAGCGATATGAAGCTTTCTTT; J gene: TRBJ1-1; V gene: TRBV7-8; D gene: TRBD1; clone size: -
CDR3 protein: CASGLVHMASGGKSSYNEQFF; CDR3 DNA: TGTGCTAGTGGTTTGGTACACATGGCTAGCGGGGGGAAAAGCTCCTACAATGAGCAGTTCTTC; J gene: TRBJ2-1; V gene: TRBV12-5; D gene: TRBD2; clone size: -
CDR3 protein: CASSLTETQYF; CDR3 DNA: TGCGCCAGCAGCTTGACAGAGACCCAGTACTTC; J gene: TRBJ2-5; V gene: TRBV5-1; D gene: -; clone size: once
CDR3 protein: CASSPPGEETQYF; CDR3 DNA: TGTGCCAGCAGCCCCCCTGGGGAAGAGACCCAGTACTTC; J gene: TRBJ2-5; V gene: TRBV7-3; D gene: -; clone size: once
CDR3 protein: CASSAGQGLHGYTF; CDR3 DNA: TGCGCCAGCAGCGCGGGACAGGGGTTACATGGCTACACCTTC; J gene: TRBJ1-2; V gene: TRBV5-1; D gene: TRBD1; clone size: -
CDR3 protein: CASSNSNEQFF; CDR3 DNA: TGTGCCAGCAGCAATTCCAATGAGCAGTTCTTC; J gene: TRBJ2-1; V gene: TRBV5-4; D gene: -; clone size: -
CDR3 protein: CASSPGTGFNSPLHF; CDR3 DNA: TGTGCCAGCAGCCCCGGGACAGGGTTTAATTCACCCCTCCACTTT; J gene: TRBJ1-6; V gene: TRBV7-3; D gene: TRBD1; clone size: -